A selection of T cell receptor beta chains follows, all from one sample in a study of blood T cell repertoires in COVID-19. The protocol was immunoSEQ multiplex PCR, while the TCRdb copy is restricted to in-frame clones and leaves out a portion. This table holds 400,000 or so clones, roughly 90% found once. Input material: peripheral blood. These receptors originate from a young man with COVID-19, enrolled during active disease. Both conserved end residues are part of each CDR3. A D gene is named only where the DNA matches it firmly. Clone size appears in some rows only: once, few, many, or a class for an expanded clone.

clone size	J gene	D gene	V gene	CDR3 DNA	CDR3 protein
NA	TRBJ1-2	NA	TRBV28	TGTGCCAGCAGGTTCCTGCGGGTGACTGGCTACACCTTC	CASRFLRVTGYTF
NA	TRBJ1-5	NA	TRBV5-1	TGCGCCAGCAGCCTCCCACATAATCAGCCCCAGCATTTT	CASSLPHNQPQHF
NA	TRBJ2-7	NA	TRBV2	TGTGCCAGCAGTGAAGCGGGGAGCTTCTACGAGCAGTACTTC	CASSEAGSFYEQYF
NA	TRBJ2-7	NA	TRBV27	TGTGCCAGCAGTTTCGCCACAGGAGAGTACGAGCAGTACTTC	CASSFATGEYEQYF
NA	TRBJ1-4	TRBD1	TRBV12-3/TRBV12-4	TGTGCCAGCAGTCCCCAGGGGGTGGAAAAACTGTTTTTT	CASSPQGVEKLFF
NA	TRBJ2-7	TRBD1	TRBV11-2	TGTGCCAGCAGCTCTCGCGCGACAGGGGAGGCCTACGAGCAGTACTTC	CASSSRATGEAYEQYF
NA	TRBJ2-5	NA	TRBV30	TGTGCCTGGAGTGCTGCAACTCAAGAGACCCAGTACTTC	CAWSAATQETQYF
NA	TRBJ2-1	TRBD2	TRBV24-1	TGTGCCACCAGCGGGGGGGCGCCTAATGAGCAGTTCTTC	CATSGGAPNEQFF
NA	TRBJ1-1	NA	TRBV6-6	TGTGCCAGCAGACTTGACAGGAACACTGAAGCTTTCTTT	CASRLDRNTEAFF
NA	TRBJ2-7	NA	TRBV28	TGTGCCAGCAGTGTCGGCGGAGCGGACGCCTACGAGCAGTACTTC	CASSVGGADAYEQYF
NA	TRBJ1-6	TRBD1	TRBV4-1	TGCGCCAGCAGCCAAGGTGACAGGGGATTTAATTCACCCCTCCACTTT	CASSQGDRGFNSPLHF
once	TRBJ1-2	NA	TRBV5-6	TGTGCCAGCAGCCCGTGGGGGGTGGCCTATGGCTACACCTTC	CASSPWGVAYGYTF
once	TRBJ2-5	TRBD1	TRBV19	TGTGCCAGCACCGGGACAGGTGAAGAGACCCAGTACTTC	CASTGTGEETQYF
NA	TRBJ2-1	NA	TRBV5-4	TGTGCCAGCAGTCGGCTGGGGGGGCTCAATGAGCAGTTCTTC	CASSRLGGLNEQFF
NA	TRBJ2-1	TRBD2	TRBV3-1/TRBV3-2	TGTGCCAGCAGCCAAGGGAGGACTAGTCGGTTCTTC	CASSQGRTSRFF
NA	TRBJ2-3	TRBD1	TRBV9	TGTGCCAGCAGCGTAGACAGCCCGGCGGGACAGGGTATAGCAGATACGCAGTATTTT	CASSVDSPAGQGIADTQYF
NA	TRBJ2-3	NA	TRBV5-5	TGTGCCAGCACCCGGGGGTTGAGCGTGGATACGCAGTATTTT	CASTRGLSVDTQYF
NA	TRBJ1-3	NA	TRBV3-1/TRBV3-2	TGTGCCAGCGCCGTCGGGGGAAACACCATATATTTT	CASAVGGNTIYF
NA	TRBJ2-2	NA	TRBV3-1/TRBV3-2	TGTGCCAGCAGCCCCCGTAGGGAGGGGGAGCTGTTTTTT	CASSPRREGELFF
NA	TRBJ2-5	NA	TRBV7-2	TGTGCCAGCAGCCTAAGCGGCCCCACTGAGACCCAGTACTTC	CASSLSGPTETQYF
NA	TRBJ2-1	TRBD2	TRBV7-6	TGTGCCAGCAGCTTAGGACTAGCAGGCAATGAGCAGTTCTTC	CASSLGLAGNEQFF
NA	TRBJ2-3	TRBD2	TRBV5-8	TGTGCCAGCAGCTTACGGGGGGATGGCACAGATACGCAGTATTTT	CASSLRGDGTDTQYF
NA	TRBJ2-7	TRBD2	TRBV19	TGTGCCAGTAGTATAGGGGGGGGACTATACGAGCAGTACTTC	CASSIGGGLYEQYF
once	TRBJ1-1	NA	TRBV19	TGTGCCAGTAGTATAAACAGGGACACTGAAGCTTTCTTT	CASSINRDTEAFF
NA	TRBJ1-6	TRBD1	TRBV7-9	TGTGCCAGCGGGACAGCCAATTCACCCCTCCACTTT	CASGTANSPLHF
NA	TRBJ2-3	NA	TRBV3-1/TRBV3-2	TGTGCCAGCAGCCAAGTTCTCCCCCCAGATACGCAGTATTTT	CASSQVLPPDTQYF
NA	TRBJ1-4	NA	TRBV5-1	TGCGCCAGCAGCTTGGAAGCCAACAATGAAAAACTGTTTTTT	CASSLEANNEKLFF
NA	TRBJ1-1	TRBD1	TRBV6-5	TGTGCCAGCAGTTTTGGCACAGGGGGGACTGAAGCTTTCTTT	CASSFGTGGTEAFF
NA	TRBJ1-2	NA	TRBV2	TGTGCCAGCAGCACTGACTATGGCTACACCTTC	CASSTDYGYTF
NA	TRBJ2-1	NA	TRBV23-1	TGCGCCAGCAGTCCGTGGCCGGGGGGCGCGGAACCTGAGCAGTTCTTC	CASSPWPGGAEPEQFF
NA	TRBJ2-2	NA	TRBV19	TGTGCCAGTAGTAGAGGACAGACGACCGGGGAGCTGTTTTTT	CASSRGQTTGELFF
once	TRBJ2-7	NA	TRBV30	TGTGCCTGGAGGAGGGGGTCCGAGCAGTACTTC	CAWRRGSEQYF
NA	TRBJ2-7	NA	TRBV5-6	TGTGCCAGCAGCTTGCTCAGTCAAGACTACGAGCAGTACTTC	CASSLLSQDYEQYF
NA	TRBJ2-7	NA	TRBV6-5	TGTGCCAGCAGCTGGGACTTTAGCTCCTACGAGCAGTACTTC	CASSWDFSSYEQYF
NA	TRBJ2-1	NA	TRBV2	TGTGCCAGCAGTGAAAGCGACTACAATGAGCAGTTCTTC	CASSESDYNEQFF
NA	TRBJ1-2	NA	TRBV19	TGTGCCAGTAGTATAGATGCAAGTCCAGGGGCCTACTATGGCTACACCTTC	CASSIDASPGAYYGYTF
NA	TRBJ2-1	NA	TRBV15	TGTGCCACCAGCAGGGATGGGAGGACTAGGGGGTATGGTGAGCAGTTCTTC	CATSRDGRTRGYGEQFF
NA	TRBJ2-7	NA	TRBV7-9	TGTGCCAGCAGCTTAGCAACTTACGAGCAGTACTTC	CASSLATYEQYF
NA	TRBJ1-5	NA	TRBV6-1	TGTGCCAGCAGTGATGCCGGGACTGTGAATCAGCCCCAGCATTTT	CASSDAGTVNQPQHF
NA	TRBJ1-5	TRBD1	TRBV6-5	TGTGCCAGCAGACGACAGGGAAATCAGCCCCAGCATTTT	CASRRQGNQPQHF
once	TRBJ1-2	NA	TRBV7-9	TGTGCCAGCAGCCCCGTCTCAGGGGCGCCCGGCTACACCTTC	CASSPVSGAPGYTF